This is a list of T cell receptor beta chains from one sample in a study of blood T cell repertoires in COVID-19. The assay was immunoSEQ multiplex PCR, and TCRdb's table has in-frame clones only and misses some. The sample has about 250,000 clones; around four fifths are singletons. The specimen was peripheral blood. All receptors derive from a man aged 35 to 55 with active or convalescent COVID-19. The CDR3 runs from the conserved cysteine through the conserved F or W. Fields, in order: CDR3 protein, CDR3 DNA, J gene, V gene, D gene, clone size. A D gene is named only where the DNA matches it firmly. Rows give clone size only sometimes, using once, few, many, or a class for an expanded clone.

CDR3aa: CAISVQANTEAFF
CDR3nt: TGTGCCATCAGTGTACAGGCGAACACTGAAGCTTTCTTT
j_gene: TRBJ1-1
v_gene: TRBV10-3
d_gene: -
abundance: -

CDR3aa: CASSLEQGEAGYTF
CDR3nt: TGTGCCAGCAGCTTAGAACAGGGGGAGGCTGGCTACACCTTC
j_gene: TRBJ1-2
v_gene: TRBV7-6
d_gene: TRBD1
abundance: -

CDR3aa: CASSQAASGGAIVGLAKNIQYF
CDR3nt: TGCGCCAGCAGCCAAGCGGCTAGCGGGGGGGCAATTGTGGGATTAGCCAAAAACATTCAGTACTTC
j_gene: TRBJ2-4
v_gene: TRBV4-1
d_gene: TRBD2
abundance: -

CDR3aa: CASSLNQGNTEAFF
CDR3nt: TGTGCCAGCAGCTTAAATCAGGGGAACACTGAAGCTTTCTTT
j_gene: TRBJ1-1
v_gene: TRBV7-9
d_gene: -
abundance: -

CDR3aa: CASPGQGYQETQYF
CDR3nt: TGTGCCAGCCCGGGACAGGGTTACCAAGAGACCCAGTACTTC
j_gene: TRBJ2-5
v_gene: TRBV11-1
d_gene: TRBD1
abundance: -

CDR3aa: CASSASSGSYEQYF
CDR3nt: TGCGCCAGCAGCGCCTCTAGCGGGAGCTATGAGCAGTACTTC
j_gene: TRBJ2-7
v_gene: TRBV5-1
d_gene: TRBD2
abundance: -

CDR3aa: CASSRDSRLNTEAFF
CDR3nt: TGTGCCAGCAGCAGAGACAGCCGTTTGAACACTGAAGCTTTCTTT
j_gene: TRBJ1-1
v_gene: TRBV27
d_gene: -
abundance: -

CDR3aa: CASSLQGQLLGTF
CDR3nt: TGTGCCAGCAGCCTACAGGGACAACTCTTAGGGACCTTC
j_gene: TRBJ1-2
v_gene: TRBV5-5
d_gene: -
abundance: few

CDR3aa: CAWSDTGQEFLQPQHF
CDR3nt: TGTGCCTGGAGTGATACGGGACAGGAGTTTTTACAGCCCCAGCATTTT
j_gene: TRBJ1-5
v_gene: TRBV30
d_gene: TRBD1
abundance: -

CDR3aa: CASSVGPSGGETQYF
CDR3nt: TGTGCCAGCAGCGTAGGCCCAAGCGGGGGGGAGACCCAGTACTTC
j_gene: TRBJ2-5
v_gene: TRBV9
d_gene: TRBD2
abundance: -

CDR3aa: CASSLDTGGNYGYTF
CDR3nt: TGCGCCAGCAGCTTGGACACAGGGGGGAACTATGGCTACACCTTC
j_gene: TRBJ1-2
v_gene: TRBV5-1
d_gene: TRBD1
abundance: -

CDR3aa: CSAEVAYGYTF
CDR3nt: TGCAGCGCAGAAGTGGCCTATGGCTACACCTTC
j_gene: TRBJ1-2
v_gene: TRBV29-1
d_gene: -
abundance: -

CDR3aa: CATSGRGQGEETQYF
CDR3nt: TGTGCCACCAGTGGTAGGGGACAGGGGGAGGAGACCCAGTACTTC
j_gene: TRBJ2-5
v_gene: TRBV24-1
d_gene: TRBD1
abundance: -

CDR3aa: CASSPAGGYNQPQHF
CDR3nt: TGTGCCAGCTCACCGGCAGGGGGTTACAATCAGCCCCAGCATTTT
j_gene: TRBJ1-5
v_gene: TRBV18
d_gene: TRBD1
abundance: -